The next 22 T cell receptor beta chains were all read from a single sample in a study of beta chain features in type 1 diabetes. Their target antigens are unknown. The authors reverse transcribed all of the isolated RNA, so sequencing captured expressed TCRB transcripts. Using immunoSEQ multiplex PCR, the repertoire was profiled, and TCRdb retains in-frame clones only, with some absent. The sample has 200,000 to 250,000 clones, about 14% seen once. Study-level results: Within each of all four CD4+ subsets, Type 1 diabetes patients had TCRB CDR3s that were moderately but significantly shorter.

Input material: naive CD4+ T cells from blood. These receptors were collected from a man aged 30-40 years with type 1 diabetes.

A few counts support this clone. This chain links TRBV4-1 with TRBJ2-2; 9 positions match TRBD1. V lost 1 base to trimming and J lost 5 bases; unmatched junction nucleotides: 17. Per germline, CDR1 MGHRA and CDR2 YSYEKL. CDR3 length: 20 residues. The CDR3 coding sequence is TGCGCCAGCAGCCAAGTCAAACTGGGACCGGGACAGGGTAGGACCGGGGAGCTGTTTTTT. Translating gives CASSQVKLGPGQGRTGELFF.

V gene TRBV6-5 combines with J gene TRBJ1-2; D gene ambiguous. Germline V CDR1 and CDR2: MNHEY, SVGAGI. The CDR3 has 13 residues. V gave up 7 bases and J gave up 4 bases, with 13 bases separating them. The CDR3 is CASKQTAVYGYTF. CDR3 DNA: TGTGCCAGCAAGCAGACTGCCGTCTATGGCTACACCTTC.

This clone was recorded a few times. The rearrangement links TRBV27 to TRBJ2-3; D is perhaps TRBD1 (5 bases). V lost 8 bases and J 2 bases, leaving 14 bases between the germline ends. CDR3 length equals 14 residues. Germline CDR1 and CDR2: MNHEY and SMNVEV (reference sequence). DNA for the CDR3: TGTGCCAGCTGGCTGGGGCCCGTCACAGATACGCAGTATTTT. Translated: CASWLGPVTDTQYF.

The genes are TRBV5-1 and TRBJ1-2; 8 nucleotides align to TRBD1. CDR3 length equals 13 residues. J gave up 6 bases and V 3 bases, and 4 bases lay outside the gene matches. Germline assignment: CDR1 SGHRS and CDR2 YFSETQ. The CDR3 is CASSWTGMDGYTF. The CDR3 bases are TGCGCCAGCAGCTGGACAGGGATGGATGGCTACACCTTC.

This clone was counted only a few times. The chain joins TRBV6-5 to TRBJ1-2; D unclear. Germline V gene lookup returns CDR1 MNHEY and CDR2 SVGAGI. The CDR3 contains 13 residues. Trimming cost V 6 bases and J 0 bases, with 8 bases left between them. The CDR3 sequence: CASRRTTNYGYTF. DNA of the CDR3: TGTGCCAGCAGACGAACAACTAACTATGGCTACACCTTC.

The chain couples TRBV6-1 to TRBJ2-1; 10 nucleotides match TRBD2. This CDR3 is built from 15 residues. V shed 9 bases and J 7 bases; nucleotides not matched to a gene: 12. Germline CDR1 is MNHNS and CDR2 is SASEGT. CDR3 loop: CARAQAGGRSNEQFF. CDR3 bases: TGTGCCAGGGCTCAAGCGGGGGGGCGATCAAATGAGCAGTTCTTC.

This clone was detected a few times. This chain joins TRBV7-6 and TRBJ1-6, with D uncertain. The CDR3 loop spans 14 amino acids. The V end was cut by 1 base, the J end by 14 bases, with 15 bases between. Germline CDR1 is SGHVS and CDR2 is FNYEAQ. CDR3 sequence (DNA): TGTGCCAGCAGCTTAGGGCCAACTACTACGTCCCTCCACTTT. Encoded protein: CASSLGPTTTSLHF.

This clone was observed a few times. The chain carries TRBV30 and TRBJ2-1; 9 nucleotides match TRBD2. With 3 bases clipped from V and 10 bases from J, the junction kept 10 bases outside the gene matches. The CDR3 totals 14 residues. The germline CDR1 and CDR2 sequences are GTSNPN and SVGIG (reference sequence). CDR3 in amino acids: CAWSEGRGGREQFF. DNA of the CDR3: TGTGCCTGGAGCGAGGGGCGGGGGGGCAGAGAGCAGTTCTTC.

The table lists this clone with a few counts. The rearrangement uses TRBV7-6 and TRBJ1-5, with unresolved D. The CDR3 is made up of 13 amino acids. Germline CDR1 SGHVS, CDR2 FNYEAQ. Trimming removed 1 base at V and 4 bases at J, with 5 bases between. The CDR3 region is CASSLGANQPQHF. The CDR3 region has the DNA TGTGCCAGCAGCTTAGGGGCAAATCAGCCCCAGCATTTT.

This clone was counted between two and nine times. The rearrangement uses TRBV4-1 and TRBJ1-2; D call uncertain. Germline CDR1 is MGHRA and CDR2 is YSYEKL. The CDR3 consists of 14 residues. Trimming removed 1 base at V and 3 bases at J, with 9 bases between. Here the CDR3 reads CASSQGQPDYGYTF. Here the CDR3 DNA reads TGCGCCAGCAGCCAAGGACAACCGGACTATGGCTACACCTTC.

The chain couples TRBV2 to TRBJ2-2; TRBD1 matches 11 bases. V lost 6 bases, J lost 4 bases, and 7 bases stayed unmatched. From germline, CDR1 is SNHLY and CDR2 FYNNEI. The CDR3 runs to 16 residues. The CDR3 DNA follows: TGTGCCAGCAGCGGACAGGGGGCACGGAGCACCGGGGAGCTGTTTTTT. It specifies CASSGQGARSTGELFF.

J is TRBJ2-2 and V is TRBV19; TRBD2 is a possible D gene (6 bases). The germline V gene has CDR1 LNHDA and CDR2 SQIVND (reference sequence). The CDR3 contains 14 residues. Trimming removed 5 bases from V and 6 bases from J, with 13 bases in between. This chain's CDR3 is CASSRSGAPGELFF. CDR3 nucleotides: TGTGCCAGTAGTCGGTCGGGAGCCCCCGGGGAGCTGTTTTTT. The full variable domain, rest sourced from reference TRBV19 and TRBJ2-2, is DGGITQSPKYLFRKEGQNVTLSCEQNLNHDAMYWYRQDPGQGLRLIYYSQIVNDFQKGDIAEGYSVSREKKESFPLTVTSAQKNPTAFYLCASSRSGAPGELFFGEGSRLTVL.

V is TRBV10-3 and J is TRBJ1-5; 8 nucleotides line up with TRBD1. CDR3 length: 13 residues. With 6 bases clipped from V and 4 bases from J, the junction kept 2 bases outside the gene matches. Germline assignment: CDR1 ENHRY and CDR2 SYGVKD. The CDR3 sequence: CAISGTGNQPQHF. In DNA, the CDR3 is TGTGCCATCAGCGGGACAGGTAATCAGCCCCAGCATTTT.

This clone was detected only a few times. The chain employs TRBV5-1 and TRBJ1-1; D possibly corresponds to TRBD1 (5 bases). CDR3 size: 12 residues. From germline, CDR1 is SGHRS and CDR2 YFSETQ. V lost 3 bases and J lost 4, with 7 bases in between. CDR3 nucleotide sequence: TGCGCCAGCAGCTCGACAGCCACTGAAGCTTTCTTT. Translating it yields CASSSTATEAFF.

V usage is TRBV4-1 and J usage is TRBJ1-1, with D perhaps matching TRBD1 (6 bases). Germline lookup yields CDR1 MGHRA and CDR2 YSYEKL. Trimming removed 1 base from V and 0 bases from J, with 21 bases in between. There are 19 residues in the CDR3. CDR3 bases: TGCGCCAGCAGCCAAGTATTTTACGGGACATTCGCGATGAACACTGAAGCTTTCTTT. Translating it yields CASSQVFYGTFAMNTEAFF.

The chain uses TRBV7-9 and TRBJ1-2; no firm D call. The CDR3 has 14 amino acids. V dropped 0 bases and J dropped 1 base, with 6 bases sitting between them. Germline CDR1 SEHNR, CDR2 FQNEAQ (reference sequence). CDR3 residues: CASSLAVVNYGYTF. The CDR3 region has the DNA TGTGCCAGCAGCTTAGCCGTAGTTAACTATGGCTACACCTTC.

This clone was observed a handful of times. This sequence joins TRBV5-4 and TRBJ1-1, with TRBD1 identical over 8 bases. Germline assignment: CDR1 SGHNT and CDR2 YYREEE (reference sequence). This CDR3 comprises 15 residues. With 2 bases clipped from V and 4 bases from J, the junction kept 7 bases outside the gene matches. The CDR3 DNA reads as TGTGCCAGCAGCTTACGTTCAGGGGGCGGCACTGAAGCTTTCTTT. Protein: CASSLRSGGGTEAFF.

This sequence joins TRBV19 and TRBJ1-1; TRBD1 is a possible D gene (5 bases). The V end lost 6 bases, the J end lost 2 bases, and 10 bases lay between the germline ends. The CDR3 covers 13 residues. Germline-derived CDR1 and CDR2 are LNHDA and SQIVND (reference sequence). The CDR3 sequence: CASRHRRNTEAFF. For the CDR3, the DNA is TGTGCCAGTAGGCACAGGAGAAACACTGAAGCTTTCTTT.

This clone came up a few times. This chain connects TRBV4-1 to TRBJ1-2; possibly TRBD1 for D (6 bases). V lost 3 bases to trimming and J lost 7 bases, with 21 bases between them. This CDR3 has 16 amino acids. The germline gives CDR1 MGHRA, CDR2 YSYEKL. The CDR3 coding sequence is TGCGCCAGCAGCCAGGGGCGTACAGGGTCTCGTAGTGGCTACACCTTC. This sequence encodes CASSQGRTGSRSGYTF.

The V call is TRBV30, the J call TRBJ2-7, with D perhaps TRBD2 (6 bases). CDR1 is GTSNPN, CDR2 SVGIG, per germline (reference sequence). The CDR3 has 13 residues. V dropped 2 bases and J dropped 2 bases, with 10 bases sitting between them. The CDR3 protein is CAWSRGKTYEQYF. For the CDR3, the DNA is TGTGCCTGGAGTCGGGGGAAGACCTACGAGCAGTACTTC.

The V gene is TRBV10-2, the J gene TRBJ2-1, with 15 bases lining up with TRBD2. V lost 4 bases and J lost 7; bases outside the gene matches: 2. There are 15 residues in the CDR3. Germline CDR1 WSHSY, CDR2 SAAADI. The CDR3 DNA reads as TGCGCCAGCAGTGTGGGGACTAGCGGGGGGAATGAGCAGTTCTTC. Its protein is CASSVGTSGGNEQFF.

This clone was seen a handful of times. The chain employs TRBV6-1 and TRBJ2-3; 7 bases map to TRBD2. Germline lookup yields CDR1 MNHNS and CDR2 SASEGT. This CDR3 comprises 18 residues. V trimming: 0 bases; J trimming: 6 bases; junction bases outside the gene matches: 15. The CDR3 nucleotides are TGTGCCAGCAGTGAAGCGCAATCTAGCGGCATTAAATCCGATACGCAGTATTTT. Protein: CASSEAQSSGIKSDTQYF.